These 21 T cell receptor beta chains were all obtained from the same sample, sequenced in a study of OX40 agonist ivuxolimab in advanced cancers. Profiled with immunoSEQ multiplex PCR; TCRdb holds only in-frame clones, not every one. The sample has approximately 69,000 clones, just under 95% seen once; the top ten hold around 16%. Sequences were derived from CD4+ or CD8+ T cells sorted from blood, sampled in a trial of the OX40 agonist ivuxolimab. All receptors come from an adult with an advanced solid tumor such as melanoma, head and neck, liver or kidney cancer.

This clone was found a few times. This sequence joins TRBV6-1 and TRBJ1-1, with D hard to call. V was shortened by 2 bases and J by 0 bases, with 4 bases between the two germline ends. The CDR3 runs 13 residues. Germline V CDR1 and CDR2: MNHNS, SASEGT. The CDR3 coding sequence is TGTGCCAGCAGTGAATGGGTGAACACTGAAGCTTTCTTT. As protein: CASSEWVNTEAFF.

V is TRBV27 and J is TRBJ2-7; no reliable D call. The CDR3 length is 17 residues. Trimming removed 4 bases from V and 0 bases from J, with 19 bases in between. The germline V gene encodes CDR1 MNHEY and CDR2 SMNVEV (reference sequence). The CDR3, as DNA: TGTGCCAGCAGTTCACTGGACGGGTCCAAGAGCTCCTACGAGCAGTACTTC. Protein sequence: CASSSLDGSKSSYEQYF.

The chain combines TRBV27 with TRBJ2-3; D is possibly TRBD2 (6 bases). The CDR3 length is 16 residues. Germline-derived CDR1 and CDR2 are MNHEY and SMNVEV (reference sequence). V was cut by 4 bases and J by 0 bases, with 14 bases left in between. The CDR3 bases are TGTGCCAGCAGTTCCGGGACTCTCGTAAGCACAGATACGCAGTATTTT. Amino acids: CASSSGTLVSTDTQYF.

This clone was picked up one time. CDR3: CASQAGRNTGELFF. CDR3 in DNA: TGTGCCTCTCAGGCGGGTAGGAACACCGGGGAGCTGTTTTTT. The chain links TRBV2 to TRBJ2-2; the D gene is possibly TRBD2 (5 bases). Germline lookup yields CDR1 SNHLY and CDR2 FYNNEI. Trimming took 11 bases from V and 1 from J, leaving 14 bases between them. This CDR3 region has 14 residues. Combining the CDR3 with reference TRBV2 and TRBJ2-2 gives the whole variable domain EPEVTQTPSHQVTQMGQEVILRCVPISNHLYFYWYRQILGQKVEFLVSFYNNEISEKSEIFDDQFSVERPDGSNFTLKIRSTKLEDSAMYFCASQAGRNTGELFFGEGSRLTVL.

The rearrangement links TRBV11-2 to TRBJ1-2; the D gene is possibly TRBD1 (6 bases). Germline CDR1 reads SGHAT; CDR2 reads FQNNGV. This CDR3 contains 16 residues. The V gene lost 4 bases and the J gene lost 2 bases, with 17 bases spanning the gap. The CDR3 protein is CASSYLTTGANYGYTF. CDR3 nucleotides: TGTGCCAGCAGCTATTTAACGACAGGAGCGAACTATGGCTACACCTTC.

Written as DNA, the CDR3 is TGTGCCAGCAGCCGTAACAGGTCCCAAAACACCATATATTTT. Protein product: CASSRNRSQNTIYF. V gene TRBV6-1 combines with J gene TRBJ1-3, with a weak D call TRBD1 (5 bases). The germline CDR1 and CDR2 sequences are MNHNS and SASEGT. Trimming took off 6 bases at V and 6 bases at J, with 15 bases between the two ends. This CDR3 is 14 amino acids long.

The gene calls are TRBV28 and TRBJ1-1; no reliable D call. The germline V and J ends were trimmed by 6 bases and 0 bases, with 17 bases remaining between them. This CDR3 is built from 16 residues. Germline V gene data show CDR1 as MDHEN and CDR2 as SYDVKM. The CDR3 DNA is TGTGCCAGCAGCCCGTACGAAATGAGGCTGAACACTGAAGCTTTCTTT. Its protein is CASSPYEMRLNTEAFF.

This rearrangement joins TRBV28 to TRBJ1-4; a weak D match, TRBD1 (6 bases). Trimming cost V 3 bases and J 6 bases, with 17 bases left between them. Germline V gene lookup returns CDR1 MDHEN and CDR2 SYDVKM. The CDR3 loop spans 16 amino acids. The CDR3 nucleotides read TGTGCCAGCAGTTTGCGGCAGGGAAGGGGGGATGAAAAACTGTTTTTT. Translated, it gives CASSLRQGRGDEKLFF.

This CDR3 reads CASSRPGQQKYNEQFF. DNA for the CDR3: TGTGCCAGCAGCCGCCCCGGGCAGCAAAAATACAATGAGCAGTTCTTC. V gene TRBV11-2 combines with J gene TRBJ2-1; D gene ambiguous. This CDR3 is built from 16 residues. Looked up from germline, CDR1 is SGHAT and CDR2 is FQNNGV. The ends were cut back, 5 bases at V and 4 bases at J, with 18 bases in the middle.

V usage is TRBV5-6 and J usage is TRBJ2-7; D is perhaps TRBD2 (7 bases). This CDR3 has 16 residues. Looked up from germline, CDR1 is SGHDT and CDR2 is YYEEEE. The V end was cut by 4 bases, the J end by 2 bases, with 19 bases between. The CDR3: CASSPRSGGGTYEQYF. CDR3 DNA sequence: TGTGCCAGCAGCCCCCGTTCGGGCGGGGGCACCTACGAGCAGTACTTC.

The chain has TRBV28 and TRBJ2-5; 7 bases line up with TRBD1. The CDR3 length is 15 residues. Germline lookup yields CDR1 MDHEN and CDR2 SYDVKM. V lost 6 bases to trimming and J lost 4 bases; unmatched junction nucleotides: 11. The CDR3, as DNA: TGTGCCAGCAGCCTCCATCTGAGACAGGGAGAGACCCAGTACTTC. This encodes CASSLHLRQGETQYF.

The rearrangement uses TRBV7-9 and TRBJ2-1; 7 bases align to TRBD1. This CDR3 is built from 16 residues. Unmatched junction bases numbered 11, after V lost 4 bases and J lost 5 bases. From germline, CDR1 is SEHNR and CDR2 FQNEAQ (reference sequence). The chain's CDR3 is CASSSTGTEEDNEQFF. The CDR3 DNA reads as TGTGCCAGCAGCTCAACCGGGACAGAGGAAGACAATGAGCAGTTCTTC.

This clone has only a few counts. The rearrangement links TRBV7-9 to TRBJ1-1; 9 nucleotides agree with TRBD1. CDR1 is SEHNR, CDR2 FQNEAQ, per germline (reference sequence). The CDR3 extends over 15 amino acids. The trim removed 7 bases at V and 0 bases at J, leaving 6 bases unmatched. The CDR3 here is CASTPGQGMNTEAFF. CDR3 in DNA: TGTGCCAGCACCCCCGGACAGGGGATGAACACTGAAGCTTTCTTT.

V usage is TRBV5-1 and J usage is TRBJ1-5; D gene ambiguous. This CDR3 region has 16 residues. V shed 4 bases and J shed 2 bases, with 16 bases lying between them. The germline gives CDR1 SGHRS, CDR2 YFSETQ. CDR3 loop: CASSPYPTTGNQPQHF. CDR3 bases: TGCGCCAGCAGCCCCTATCCGACCACGGGCAATCAGCCCCAGCATTTT.

This chain connects TRBV4-2 to TRBJ1-1; 8 bases are a match to TRBD1. Trimming removed 8 bases from V and 1 base from J; junction bases left unmatched: 9. CDR3 length: 15 residues. CDR1 LGHNA and CDR2 YNFKEQ come from the germline V gene. CDR3 region: CASGRQGWANTEAFF. The CDR3 region has the DNA TGTGCCAGCGGCCGACAGGGGTGGGCGAACACTGAAGCTTTCTTT.

The CDR3: CASSLGQGANTGELFF. The CDR3 nucleotides are TGCGCCAGCAGCTTGGGACAGGGGGCGAACACCGGGGAGCTGTTTTTT. The genes are TRBV5-1 and TRBJ2-2, with 9 bases aligning to TRBD1. CDR1 and CDR2 from the germline V gene are SGHRS and YFSETQ. V dropped 0 bases and J dropped 0; count of bases not matched to a gene: 0. The CDR3 has 16 residues.

The V call is TRBV7-8, the J call TRBJ2-5, with TRBD1 identical over 7 bases. Germline trimming cut 6 bases from V and 3 bases from J; bases unmatched to any gene: 7. Per the germline V gene, CDR1 is SGHVS and CDR2 is FQNEAQ. The CDR3 is 14 amino acids. The CDR3 DNA reads TGTGCCAGCAGATCGTGGCAGGGGGAAGAGACCCAGTACTTC. Residues: CASRSWQGEETQYF.

The chain has TRBV5-1 and TRBJ2-7; D gene unclear. V lost 0 bases and J lost 0, with 10 bases in between. The CDR3 contains 15 residues. Per germline, CDR1 SGHRS and CDR2 YFSETQ. CDR3 region: CASSLDSRSSYEQYF. The CDR3 DNA is TGCGCCAGCAGCTTGGACAGCAGGAGCTCCTACGAGCAGTACTTC.

CDR3 residues: CASSPDYTEAFF. CDR3 nucleotides: TGTGCCAGCAGCCCTGATTACACTGAAGCTTTCTTT. V usage is TRBV9 and J usage is TRBJ1-1; D is unclear. The CDR3 runs to 12 residues. Germline lookup yields CDR1 SGDLS and CDR2 YYNGEE. Trimming shortened V by 4 bases and J by 3 bases, and 7 bases separated the two germline ends.

The V gene is TRBV29-1, the J gene TRBJ2-7, with D possibly TRBD1 on 5 matching bases. This CDR3 has 13 residues. Per the germline V gene, CDR1 is SQVTM and CDR2 is ANQGSEA. The V end was cut by 0 bases, the J end by 3 bases, with 9 bases between. This chain's CDR3 is CSVEDRDNYEQYF. CDR3 in DNA: TGCAGCGTTGAAGACAGGGATAACTACGAGCAGTACTTC.

The rearrangement joins TRBV28 to TRBJ2-7; D might be TRBD1 (5 bases). V shed 2 bases and J shed 3 bases, with 8 bases lying between them. The CDR3 spans 13 residues. Germline CDR1 and CDR2: MDHEN and SYDVKM. The CDR3 reads CASSLPGHYEQYF. In DNA form, the CDR3 reads TGTGCCAGCAGTTTACCCGGACACTACGAGCAGTACTTC.